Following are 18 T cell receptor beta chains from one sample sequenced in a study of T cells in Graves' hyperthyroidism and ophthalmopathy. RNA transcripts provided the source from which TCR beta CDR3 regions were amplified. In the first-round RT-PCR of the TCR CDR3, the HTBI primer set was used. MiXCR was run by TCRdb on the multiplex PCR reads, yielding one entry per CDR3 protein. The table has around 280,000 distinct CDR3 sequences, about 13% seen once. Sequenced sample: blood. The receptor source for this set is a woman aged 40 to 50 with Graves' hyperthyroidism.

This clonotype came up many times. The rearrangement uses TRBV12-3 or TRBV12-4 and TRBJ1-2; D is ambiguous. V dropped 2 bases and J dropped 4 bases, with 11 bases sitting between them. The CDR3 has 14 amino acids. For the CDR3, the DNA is TGTGCCAGCAGTTTAAACCCGGCAGTCTATGGCTACACCTTC. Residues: CASSLNPAVYGYTF.

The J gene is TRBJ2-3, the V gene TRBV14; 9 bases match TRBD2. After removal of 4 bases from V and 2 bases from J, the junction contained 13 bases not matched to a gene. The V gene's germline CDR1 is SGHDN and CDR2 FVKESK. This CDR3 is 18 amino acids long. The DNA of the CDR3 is TGTGCCAGCAGCCGAAGACTGAGTAGCGGGAGTTTCACAGATACGCAGTATTTT. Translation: CASSRRLSSGSFTDTQYF.

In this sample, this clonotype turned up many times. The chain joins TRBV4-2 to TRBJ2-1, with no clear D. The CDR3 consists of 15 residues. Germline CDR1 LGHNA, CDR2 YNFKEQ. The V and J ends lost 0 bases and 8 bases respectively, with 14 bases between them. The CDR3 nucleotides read TGTGCCAGCAGCCAAGAGGACGGCCGGCACTATGAGCAGTTCTTC. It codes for CASSQEDGRHYEQFF.

The CDR3 DNA sequence: TGTGCCAGCAGCTTACCAGGCGGGGGTGAGCAGTTCTTC. Its translation is CASSLPGGGEQFF. V usage is TRBV5-6 and J usage is TRBJ2-1; 7 bases align to TRBD2. Germline CDR1 SGHDT, CDR2 YYEEEE. The length of the CDR3 is 13 residues. The V and J ends lost 2 bases and 9 bases, in that order; junction bases with no gene match: 5.

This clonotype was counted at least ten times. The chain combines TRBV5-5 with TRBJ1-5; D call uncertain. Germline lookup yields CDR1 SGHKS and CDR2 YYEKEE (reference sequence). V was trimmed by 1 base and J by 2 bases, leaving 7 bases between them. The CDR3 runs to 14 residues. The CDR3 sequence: CASSLSQGNQPQHF. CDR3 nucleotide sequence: TGTGCCAGCAGCTTGTCCCAGGGCAATCAGCCCCAGCATTTT.

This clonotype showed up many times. The CDR3 DNA is TGTGCCAACGCGGCCGGGAGGCGTGAGACCCAGTACTTC. It codes for CANAAGRRETQYF. The rearrangement joins TRBV2 to TRBJ2-5; 7 nucleotides agree with TRBD2. The V segment lost 10 bases and the J segment 5 bases; nucleotides outside the gene matches: 10. This CDR3 is 13 amino acids long. CDR1 SNHLY and CDR2 FYNNEI come from the germline V gene. The complete variable domain, with remaining parts taken from reference TRBV2 and TRBJ2-5, reads EPEVTQTPSHQVTQMGQEVILRCVPISNHLYFYWYRQILGQKVEFLVSFYNNEISEKSEIFDDQFSVERPDGSNFTLKIRSTKLEDSAMYFCANAAGRRETQYFGPGTRLLVL.

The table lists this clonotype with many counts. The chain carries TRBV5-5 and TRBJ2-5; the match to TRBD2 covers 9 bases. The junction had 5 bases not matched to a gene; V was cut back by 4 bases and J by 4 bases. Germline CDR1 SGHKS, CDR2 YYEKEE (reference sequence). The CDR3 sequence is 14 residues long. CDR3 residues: CASSLSGRRETQYF. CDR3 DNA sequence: TGTGCCAGCAGCCTTAGCGGGAGACGAGAGACCCAGTACTTC.

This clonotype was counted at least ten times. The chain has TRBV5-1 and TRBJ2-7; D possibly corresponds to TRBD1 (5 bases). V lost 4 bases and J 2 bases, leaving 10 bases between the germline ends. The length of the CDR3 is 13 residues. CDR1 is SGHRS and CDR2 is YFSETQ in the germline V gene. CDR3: CASSHGHTYEQYF. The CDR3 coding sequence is TGCGCCAGCAGCCACGGACATACCTACGAGCAGTACTTC.

The CDR3 nucleotides read TGTGCCAGCAGCTTAGGGACCCGTGGAGGGCGCGGAAACACCATATATTTT. Protein: CASSLGTRGGRGNTIYF. The V and J genes are TRBV7-8 and TRBJ1-3, with unresolved D. The V gene lost 1 base and the J gene lost 4 bases, with 17 bases spanning the gap. CDR1 and CDR2 from the germline V gene are SGHVS and FQNEAQ. This CDR3 has 17 residues.

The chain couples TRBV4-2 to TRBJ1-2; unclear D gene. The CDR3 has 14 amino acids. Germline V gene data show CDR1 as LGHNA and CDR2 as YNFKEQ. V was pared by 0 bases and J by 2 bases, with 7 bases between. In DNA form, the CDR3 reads TGTGCCAGCAGCCAAGATAGGTGGAACTATGGCTACACCTTC. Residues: CASSQDRWNYGYTF.

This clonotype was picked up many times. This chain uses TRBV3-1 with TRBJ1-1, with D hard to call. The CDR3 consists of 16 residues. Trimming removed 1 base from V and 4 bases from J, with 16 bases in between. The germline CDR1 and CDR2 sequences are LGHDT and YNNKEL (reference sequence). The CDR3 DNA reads TGTGCCAGCAGCCAAGGGCGAACGGCCAGCGGCACTGAAGCTTTCTTT. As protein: CASSQGRTASGTEAFF.

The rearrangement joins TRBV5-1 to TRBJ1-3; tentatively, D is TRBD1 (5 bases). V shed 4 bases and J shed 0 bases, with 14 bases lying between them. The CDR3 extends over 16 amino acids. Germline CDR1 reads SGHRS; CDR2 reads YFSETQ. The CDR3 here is CASSGGGDYSGNTIYF. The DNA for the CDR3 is TGCGCCAGCAGCGGGGGAGGGGACTACTCTGGAAACACCATATATTTT.

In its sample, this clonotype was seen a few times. The CDR3 here is CASSWRLAGDTGELFF. The DNA for the CDR3 is TGTGCCAGCAGCTGGCGACTAGCGGGCGACACCGGGGAGCTGTTTTTT. The chain combines TRBV5-6 with TRBJ2-2, with 10 bases fitting TRBD2. V gave up 3 bases and J gave up 3 bases; unmatched junction bases: 5. Germline loops: CDR1 SGHDT, CDR2 YYEEEE. The CDR3 has 16 residues. The whole variable domain, remainder taken from reference TRBV5-6 and TRBJ2-2, is DAGVTQSPTHLIKTRGQQVTLRCSPKSGHDTVSWYQQALGQGPQFIFQYYEEEERQRGNFPDRFSGHQFPNYSSELNVNALLLGDSALYLCASSWRLAGDTGELFFGEGSRLTVL.

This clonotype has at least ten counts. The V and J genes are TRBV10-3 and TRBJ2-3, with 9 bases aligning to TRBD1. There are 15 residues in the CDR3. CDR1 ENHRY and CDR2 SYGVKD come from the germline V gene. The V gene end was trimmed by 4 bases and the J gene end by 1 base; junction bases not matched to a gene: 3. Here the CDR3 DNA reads TGTGCCATCAGTGGCCGGGACAGGGGCACAGATACGCAGTATTTT. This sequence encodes CAISGRDRGTDTQYF.

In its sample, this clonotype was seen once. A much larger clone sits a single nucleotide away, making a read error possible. CDR3 coding DNA: TGTGCCAGCAGTCCCCCCCTGGGGGCTAGCGGGAGTCATGAGCAGTTCTTC. Translating it yields CASSPPLGASGSHEQFF. The chain has TRBV12-3 or TRBV12-4 and TRBJ2-1; 10 bases line up with TRBD2. The V segment lost 5 bases and the J segment 8 bases; nucleotides outside the gene matches: 15. The CDR3 totals 17 residues.

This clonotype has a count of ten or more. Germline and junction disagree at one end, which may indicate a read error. CDR3 in DNA: TGCGCCAGCAGTGCGCAGGGACACGAGCAGTACTTC. Amino acid sequence: CASSAQGHEQYF. The J gene is TRBJ2-7, the V gene TRBV2; perhaps D is TRBD1 or TRBD2 (5 bases each). Germline assignment: CDR1 SNHLY and CDR2 FYNNEI. This CDR3 is 12 amino acids long.

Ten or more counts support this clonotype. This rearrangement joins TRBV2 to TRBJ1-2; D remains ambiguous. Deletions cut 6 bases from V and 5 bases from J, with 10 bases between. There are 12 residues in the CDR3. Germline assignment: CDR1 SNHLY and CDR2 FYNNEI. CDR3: CASSQKDYGYTF. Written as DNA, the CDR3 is TGTGCCAGCAGCCAGAAGGATTATGGCTACACCTTC.

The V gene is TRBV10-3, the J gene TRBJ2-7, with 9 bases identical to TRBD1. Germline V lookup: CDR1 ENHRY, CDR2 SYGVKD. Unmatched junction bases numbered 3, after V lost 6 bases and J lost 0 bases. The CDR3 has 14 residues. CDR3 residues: CAIRDRGDSYEQYF. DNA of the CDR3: TGTGCCATCAGGGACAGGGGAGACTCCTACGAGCAGTACTTC.